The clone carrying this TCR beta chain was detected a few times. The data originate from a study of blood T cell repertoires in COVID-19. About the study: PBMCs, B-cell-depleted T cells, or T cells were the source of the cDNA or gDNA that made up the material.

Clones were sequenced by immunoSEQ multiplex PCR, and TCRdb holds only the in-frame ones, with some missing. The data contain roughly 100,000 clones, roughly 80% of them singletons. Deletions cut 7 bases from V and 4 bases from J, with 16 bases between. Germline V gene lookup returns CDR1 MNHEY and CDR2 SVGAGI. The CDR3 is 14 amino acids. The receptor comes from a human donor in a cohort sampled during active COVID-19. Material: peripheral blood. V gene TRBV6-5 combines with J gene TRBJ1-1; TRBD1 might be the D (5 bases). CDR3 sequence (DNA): TGTGCCAGCAATTCCGGGGGGTTTAGCACTGAAGCTTTCTTT. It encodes CASNSGGFSTEAFF.